Below are 17 T cell receptor beta chains sequenced from a single sample in a study of cytomegalovirus exposure and HLA in healthy donors. Primers: 60 Vbeta forward and 13 Jbeta reverse. Data came from immunoSEQ multiplex PCR; TCRdb stores just in-frame clones and leaves some out. Seen here are 200,000 to 250,000 clones, approximately 81% observed once, and the top ten hold over 1%. Material: PBMCs. Receptors were obtained from a human donor in good health.

The V gene is TRBV19, the J gene TRBJ2-1, with a possible D match to TRBD1 (5 bases). The V end lost 7 bases, the J end lost 0 bases, and 13 bases lay between the germline ends. The CDR3 contains 15 residues. Germline assignment: CDR1 LNHDA and CDR2 SQIVND (reference sequence). CDR3 coding DNA: TGTGCCAGTACTTGGGGCGGACACTCCTACAATGAGCAGTTCTTC. This translates into CASTWGGHSYNEQFF.

V usage is TRBV25-1 and J usage is TRBJ2-2, with D uncertain. The CDR3 loop spans 16 amino acids. Germline V gene lookup returns CDR1 MGHDK and CDR2 SYGVNS. V lost 1 base, J lost 1 base, and 10 bases lay in between. The CDR3, as DNA: TGTGCCAGCAGTGAATCCTTCTTCGGGAACACCGGGGAGCTGTTTTTT. Translation: CASSESFFGNTGELFF.

V usage is TRBV6-1 and J usage is TRBJ2-1, with 10 positions matching TRBD2. This CDR3 has 17 residues. Germline loops: CDR1 MNHNS, CDR2 SASEGT. Trimming removed 0 bases from V and 10 bases from J; junction bases left unmatched: 12. CDR3 bases: TGTGCCAGCAGTGAAGCGGGGTCTAGCGGGAGATGGGGCGAGCAGTTCTTC. Translation: CASSEAGSSGRWGEQFF.

The rearrangement links TRBV29-1 to TRBJ2-1, with 14 positions matching TRBD2. Germline loops: CDR1 SQVTM, CDR2 ANQGSEA. This CDR3 region has 17 residues. V was clipped by 0 bases and J by 10 bases; unmatched bases: 11. CDR3: CSVEDWQTSGRAREQFF. CDR3 DNA sequence: TGCAGCGTTGAAGATTGGCAGACTAGCGGGAGGGCCCGGGAGCAGTTCTTC.

V and J are TRBV6-5 and TRBJ1-1; D may be TRBD1 (6 bases). Germline assignment: CDR1 MNHEY and CDR2 SVGAGI. There are 14 residues in the CDR3. Trimming cost V 8 bases and J 3 bases, with 16 bases left between them. This chain's CDR3 is CASVQGRLHTEAFF. The CDR3 DNA follows: TGTGCCAGCGTACAGGGTAGGCTTCACACTGAAGCTTTCTTT.

V is TRBV7-2 and J is TRBJ2-5; TRBD1 is a possible D gene (5 bases). Germline V gives CDR1 SGHTA, CDR2 FQGNSA. The CDR3 totals 15 residues. Trimming took off 1 base at V and 2 bases at J, with 11 bases between the two ends. This chain's CDR3 is CASSLVQDIQETQYF. For the CDR3, the DNA is TGTGCCAGCAGCTTAGTACAGGACATACAAGAGACCCAGTACTTC.

This clone was found once. V usage is TRBV7-3 and J usage is TRBJ2-5; D unresolved. CDR1 is SGHTA, CDR2 FQGTGA, per germline. The CDR3 runs to 13 residues. The V gene lost 3 bases and the J gene lost 3 bases, with 8 bases spanning the gap. CDR3 protein: CASSLEREETQYF. CDR3 DNA sequence: TGTGCCAGCAGCTTGGAACGGGAAGAGACCCAGTACTTC.

V usage is TRBV5-1 and J usage is TRBJ2-3; weak D call: TRBD1 (5 bases). CDR1 SGHRS and CDR2 YFSETQ come from the germline V gene. CDR3 size: 15 residues. Trimming removed 0 bases at V and 6 bases at J, with 14 bases between. CDR3 sequence reads: CASSLVGAVYDTQYF. CDR3 bases: TGCGCCAGCAGCTTGGTTGGGGCGGTTTACGATACGCAGTATTTT. Full variable domain (outside the CDR3, taken from reference TRBV5-1 and TRBJ2-3): KAGVTQTPRYLIKTRGQQVTLSCSPISGHRSVSWYQQTPGQGLQFLFEYFSETQRNKGNFPGRFSGRQFSNSRSEMNVSTLELGDSALYLCASSLVGAVYDTQYFGPGTRLTVL.

This clone has only a few counts. The J gene is TRBJ1-4, the V gene TRBV5-6; 7 nucleotides agree with TRBD1. CDR1 is SGHDT and CDR2 is YYEEEE in the germline V gene. Unmatched junction bases numbered 9, after V lost 2 bases and J lost 8 bases. The CDR3 loop spans 15 amino acids. DNA of the CDR3: TGTGCCAGCAGCTTAGAGACAGGGAGTAGGGAAAAACTGTTTTTT. Its translation: CASSLETGSREKLFF.

The gene calls are TRBV18 and TRBJ2-3, with 9 bases aligning to TRBD2. The V gene's germline CDR1 is KGHSH and CDR2 LQKENI. The CDR3 covers 16 residues. J gave up 0 bases and V 3 bases, and 4 bases lay outside the gene matches. CDR3 in amino acids: CASSPGSGRSTDTQYF. The DNA for the CDR3 is TGTGCCAGCTCACCCGGTAGCGGGAGAAGCACAGATACGCAGTATTTT.

The chain employs TRBV27 and TRBJ2-1; D ambiguous. The V end lost 5 bases, the J end lost 8 bases, and 25 bases lay between the germline ends. This CDR3 has 17 amino acids. Germline V lookup: CDR1 MNHEY, CDR2 SMNVEV (reference sequence). The CDR3 bases are TGTGCCAGCAGTACCACTCCTACCAGGTCGGTCATCGATGAGCAGTTCTTC. It codes for CASSTTPTRSVIDEQFF.

This chain joins TRBV28 and TRBJ2-7; 14 nucleotides agree with TRBD2. After removal of 6 bases from V and 6 bases from J, the junction contained 10 bases not matched to a gene. Germline loops: CDR1 MDHEN, CDR2 SYDVKM. The CDR3 has 16 amino acids. CDR3 sequence reads: CASSMTSGRVSGEQYF. In DNA, the CDR3 is TGTGCCAGCAGCATGACTAGCGGGAGGGTTTCGGGCGAGCAGTACTTC.

The chain couples TRBV27 to TRBJ2-7; a possible D gene is TRBD1 (6 bases). CDR3 length: 16 residues. V was trimmed by 3 bases and J by 2 bases, leaving 17 bases between them. In germline, CDR1 is MNHEY, CDR2 SMNVEV (reference sequence). DNA of the CDR3: TGTGCCAGCAGTTTGCCGACAGGCGGGCCGCCCTACGAGCAGTACTTC. This encodes CASSLPTGGPPYEQYF.

This clone was recorded a few times. The chain combines TRBV14 with TRBJ2-7; no reliable D call. Germline V gene sequence: CDR1 SGHDN, CDR2 FVKESK. This CDR3 is 12 amino acids long. V lost 2 bases to trimming and J lost 6 bases, with 8 bases between them. CDR3 region: CASSQTGFEQYF. CDR3 DNA sequence: TGTGCCAGCAGCCAAACGGGTTTCGAGCAGTACTTC.

This chain joins TRBV7-9 and TRBJ1-2; the D is unclear. V lost 7 bases, J lost 8 bases, and 23 bases lay in between. The germline gives CDR1 SEHNR, CDR2 FQNEAQ (reference sequence). The CDR3 is made up of 15 amino acids. The CDR3 sequence is CASNPPRAVSEGYTF. CDR3 in DNA: TGTGCCAGCAACCCCCCCCGGGCAGTTAGCGAGGGCTACACCTTC.

DNA for the CDR3: TGTGCCAGCAGCCAAGAAACAAAAGGGGCCCCCACAGATACGCAGTATTTT. It translates to CASSQETKGAPTDTQYF. The rearrangement links TRBV4-2 to TRBJ2-3; a possible D gene is TRBD1 (5 bases). The CDR3 contains 17 residues. Trimming removed 0 bases at V and 2 bases at J, with 15 bases between. Germline loops: CDR1 LGHNA, CDR2 YNFKEQ.

The chain is built from TRBV4-3 and TRBJ2-3; weak D call: TRBD2 (6 bases). From germline, CDR1 is LGHNA and CDR2 YSLEER. The CDR3 consists of 16 residues. Trimming pared 1 base from V and 3 bases from J, leaving 14 bases between. CDR3 amino acids: CASSQGLGRRTDTQYF. The DNA of the CDR3 is TGCGCCAGCAGCCAAGGACTAGGTCGAAGGACAGATACGCAGTATTTT.